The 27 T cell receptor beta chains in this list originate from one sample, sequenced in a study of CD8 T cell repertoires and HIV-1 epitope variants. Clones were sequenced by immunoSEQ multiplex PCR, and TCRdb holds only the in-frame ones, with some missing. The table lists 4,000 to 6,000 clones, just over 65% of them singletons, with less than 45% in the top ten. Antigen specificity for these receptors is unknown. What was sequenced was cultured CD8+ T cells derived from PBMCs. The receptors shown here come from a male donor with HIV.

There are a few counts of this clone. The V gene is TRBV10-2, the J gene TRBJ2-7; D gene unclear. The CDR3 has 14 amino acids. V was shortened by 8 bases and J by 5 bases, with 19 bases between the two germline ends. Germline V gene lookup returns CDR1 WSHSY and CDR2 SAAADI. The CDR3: CASAPGSLWDEQYF. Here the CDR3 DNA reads TGCGCCAGCGCCCCAGGCAGCCTTTGGGACGAGCAGTACTTC.

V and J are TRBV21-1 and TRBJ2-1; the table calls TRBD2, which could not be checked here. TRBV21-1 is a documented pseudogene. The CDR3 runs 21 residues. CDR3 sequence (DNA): TGTGCCAGCAGCGGAGAACCGGGACTAGCGGGAGGGCCCCCCTCCTACAATGAGCAGTTCTTC. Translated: CASSGEPGLAGGPPSYNEQFF.

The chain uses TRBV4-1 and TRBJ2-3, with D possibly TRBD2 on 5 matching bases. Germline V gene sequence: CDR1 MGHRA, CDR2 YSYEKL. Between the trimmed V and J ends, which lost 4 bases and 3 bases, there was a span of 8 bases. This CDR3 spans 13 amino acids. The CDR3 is CASSLASTDTQYF. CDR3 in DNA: TGCGCCAGCAGCCTAGCGAGTACAGATACGCAGTATTTT.

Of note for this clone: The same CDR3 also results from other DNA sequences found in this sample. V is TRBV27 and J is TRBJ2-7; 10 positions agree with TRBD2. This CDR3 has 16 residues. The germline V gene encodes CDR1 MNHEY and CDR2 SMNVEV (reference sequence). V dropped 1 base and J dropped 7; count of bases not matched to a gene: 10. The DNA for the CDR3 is TGTGCCAGCAGTTTATGGCCAGCGGGACTAGCGTGGGAGCAGTACTTC. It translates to CASSLWPAGLAWEQYF.

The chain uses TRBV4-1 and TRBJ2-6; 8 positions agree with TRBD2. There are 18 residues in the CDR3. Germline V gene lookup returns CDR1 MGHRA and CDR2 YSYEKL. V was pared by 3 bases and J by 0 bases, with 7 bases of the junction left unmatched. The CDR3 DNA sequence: TGCGCCAGCAGCCATGCTAGCGGGCTCAACTCTGGGGCCAACGTCCTGACTTTC. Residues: CASSHASGLNSGANVLTF.

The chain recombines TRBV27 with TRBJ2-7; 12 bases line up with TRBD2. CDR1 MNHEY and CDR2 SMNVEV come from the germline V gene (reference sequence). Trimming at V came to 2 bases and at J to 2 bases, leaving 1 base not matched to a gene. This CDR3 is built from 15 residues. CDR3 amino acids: CASSLASGGAYEQYF. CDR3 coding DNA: TGTGCCAGCAGTTTAGCTAGCGGGGGGGCCTACGAGCAGTACTTC.

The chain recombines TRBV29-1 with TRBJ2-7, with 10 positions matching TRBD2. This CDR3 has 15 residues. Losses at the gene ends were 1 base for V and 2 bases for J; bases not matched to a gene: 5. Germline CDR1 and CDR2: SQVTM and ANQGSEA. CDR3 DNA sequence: TGCAGCGTTGAAGGGCGAGCGGGAGGGCCCTACGAGCAGTACTTC. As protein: CSVEGRAGGPYEQYF.

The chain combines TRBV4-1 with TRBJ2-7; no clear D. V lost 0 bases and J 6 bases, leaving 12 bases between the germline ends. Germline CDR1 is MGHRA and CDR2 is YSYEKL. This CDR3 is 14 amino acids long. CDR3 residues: CASSQDGGLTEQYF. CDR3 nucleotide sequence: TGCGCCAGCAGCCAAGATGGTGGGTTAACCGAGCAGTACTTC.

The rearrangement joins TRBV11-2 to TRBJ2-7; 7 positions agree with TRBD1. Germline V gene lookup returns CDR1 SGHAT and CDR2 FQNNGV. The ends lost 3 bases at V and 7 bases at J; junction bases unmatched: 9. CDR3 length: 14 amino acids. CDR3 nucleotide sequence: TGTGCCAGCAGCTTGGGACAGTACCTTCGTGAGCAGTACTTC. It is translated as CASSLGQYLREQYF.

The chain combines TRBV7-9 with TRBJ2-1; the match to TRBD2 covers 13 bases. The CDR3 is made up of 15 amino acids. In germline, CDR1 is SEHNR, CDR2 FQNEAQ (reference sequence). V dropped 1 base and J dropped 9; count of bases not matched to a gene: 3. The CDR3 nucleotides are TGTGCCAGCAGCTTAGGGACTAGCGGGGGCGGTGAGCAGTTCTTC. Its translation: CASSLGTSGGGEQFF.

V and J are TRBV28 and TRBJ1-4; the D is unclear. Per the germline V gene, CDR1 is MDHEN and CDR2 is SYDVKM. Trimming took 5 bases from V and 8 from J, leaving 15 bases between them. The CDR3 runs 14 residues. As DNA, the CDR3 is TGTGCCAGCAGTCCCCCAGAAGCTGGGGAAAAACTGTTTTTT. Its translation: CASSPPEAGEKLFF.

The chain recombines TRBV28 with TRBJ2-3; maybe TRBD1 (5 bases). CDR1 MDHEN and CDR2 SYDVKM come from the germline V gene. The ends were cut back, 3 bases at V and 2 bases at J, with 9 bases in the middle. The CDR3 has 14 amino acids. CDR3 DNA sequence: TGTGCCAGCAGTTTGATAGGGGACACAGATACGCAGTATTTT. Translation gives CASSLIGDTDTQYF.

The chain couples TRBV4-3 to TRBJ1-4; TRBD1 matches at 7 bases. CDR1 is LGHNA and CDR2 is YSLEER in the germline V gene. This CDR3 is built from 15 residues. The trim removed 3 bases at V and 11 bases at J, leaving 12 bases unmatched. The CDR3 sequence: CASSQVTGRFAKLFF. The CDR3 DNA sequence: TGCGCCAGCAGCCAGGTGACAGGGAGGTTTGCGAAACTGTTTTTT.

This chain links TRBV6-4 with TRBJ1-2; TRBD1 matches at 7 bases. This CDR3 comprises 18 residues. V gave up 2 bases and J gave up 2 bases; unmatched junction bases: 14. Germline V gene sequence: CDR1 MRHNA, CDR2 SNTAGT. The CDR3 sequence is CASSDPYVDRVHNYGYTF. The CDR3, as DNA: TGTGCCAGCAGTGACCCTTATGTAGACAGGGTTCACAACTATGGCTACACCTTC.

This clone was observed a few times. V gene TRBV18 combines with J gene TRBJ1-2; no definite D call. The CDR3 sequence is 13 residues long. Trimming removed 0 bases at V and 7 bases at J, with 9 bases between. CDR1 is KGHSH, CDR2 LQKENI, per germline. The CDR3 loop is CASSPPQEGGYTF. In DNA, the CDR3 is TGTGCCAGCTCACCACCCCAGGAGGGTGGCTACACCTTC.

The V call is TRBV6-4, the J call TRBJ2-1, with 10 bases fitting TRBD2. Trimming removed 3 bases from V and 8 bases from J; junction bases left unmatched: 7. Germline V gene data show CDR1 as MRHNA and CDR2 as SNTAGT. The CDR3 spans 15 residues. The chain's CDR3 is CASSETSGDQDEQFF. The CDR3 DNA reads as TGTGCCAGCAGTGAAACTAGCGGGGACCAGGATGAGCAGTTCTTC.

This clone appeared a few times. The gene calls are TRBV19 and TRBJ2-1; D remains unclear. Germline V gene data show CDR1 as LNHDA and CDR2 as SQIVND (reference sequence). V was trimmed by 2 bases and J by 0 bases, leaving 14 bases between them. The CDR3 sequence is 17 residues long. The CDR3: CASSILGFPSSYNEQFF. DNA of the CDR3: TGTGCCAGTAGTATATTGGGTTTCCCGAGCTCCTACAATGAGCAGTTCTTC.

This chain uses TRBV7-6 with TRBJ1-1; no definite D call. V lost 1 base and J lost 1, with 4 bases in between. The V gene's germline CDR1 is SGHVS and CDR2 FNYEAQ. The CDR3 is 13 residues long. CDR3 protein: CASSLGENTEAFF. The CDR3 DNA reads TGTGCCAGCAGCTTAGGGGAGAACACTGAAGCTTTCTTT.

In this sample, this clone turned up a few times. CDR3 in amino acids: CASSLSARRGGQPQHF. The CDR3 DNA sequence: TGTGCCAGCAGTTTAAGCGCCCGCAGGGGCGGTCAGCCCCAGCATTTT. The J gene is TRBJ1-5, the V gene TRBV27, with a weak D call TRBD1 (6 bases). Trimming took 2 bases from V and 6 from J, leaving 17 bases between them. The CDR3 contains 16 residues. Germline CDR1 MNHEY, CDR2 SMNVEV (reference sequence).

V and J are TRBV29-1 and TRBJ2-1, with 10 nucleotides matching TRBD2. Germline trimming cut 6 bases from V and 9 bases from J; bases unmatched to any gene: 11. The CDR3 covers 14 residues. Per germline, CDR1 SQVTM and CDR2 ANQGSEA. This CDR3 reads CSVIEREGIVEQFF. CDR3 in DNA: TGCAGCGTGATAGAGCGGGAGGGCATCGTTGAGCAGTTCTTC.

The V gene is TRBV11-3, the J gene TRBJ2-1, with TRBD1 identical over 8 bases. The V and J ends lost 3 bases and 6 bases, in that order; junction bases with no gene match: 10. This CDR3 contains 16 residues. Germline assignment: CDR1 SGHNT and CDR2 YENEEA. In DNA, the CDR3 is TGTGCCAGCAGCTTCCAGGGAGGACAGGGAGTCAATGAGCAGTTCTTC. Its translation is CASSFQGGQGVNEQFF.

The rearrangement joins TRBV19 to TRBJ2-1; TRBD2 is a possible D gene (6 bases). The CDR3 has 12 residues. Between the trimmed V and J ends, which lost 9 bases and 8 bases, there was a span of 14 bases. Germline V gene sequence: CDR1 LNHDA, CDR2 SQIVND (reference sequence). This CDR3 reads CASGRGLDEQFF. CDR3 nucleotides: TGTGCCAGCGGCCGGGGGTTAGATGAGCAGTTCTTC. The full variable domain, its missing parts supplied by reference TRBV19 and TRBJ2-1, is DGGITQSPKYLFRKEGQNVTLSCEQNLNHDAMYWYRQDPGQGLRLIYYSQIVNDFQKGDIAEGYSVSREKKESFPLTVTSAQKNPTAFYLCASGRGLDEQFFGPGTRLTVL.

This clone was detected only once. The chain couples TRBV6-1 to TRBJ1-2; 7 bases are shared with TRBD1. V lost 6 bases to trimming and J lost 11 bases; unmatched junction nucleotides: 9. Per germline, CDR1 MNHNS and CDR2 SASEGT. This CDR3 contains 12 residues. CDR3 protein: CASRSTGYMYTF. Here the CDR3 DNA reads TGTGCCAGCAGATCGACAGGGTATATGTACACCTTC.

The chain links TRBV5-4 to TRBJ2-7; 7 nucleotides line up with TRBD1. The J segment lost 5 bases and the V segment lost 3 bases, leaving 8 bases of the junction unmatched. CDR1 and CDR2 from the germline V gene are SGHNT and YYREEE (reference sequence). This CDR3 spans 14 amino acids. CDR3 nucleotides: TGTGCCAGCAGCTGGGACAGAAGTCATAACGAGCAGTACTTC. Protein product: CASSWDRSHNEQYF.

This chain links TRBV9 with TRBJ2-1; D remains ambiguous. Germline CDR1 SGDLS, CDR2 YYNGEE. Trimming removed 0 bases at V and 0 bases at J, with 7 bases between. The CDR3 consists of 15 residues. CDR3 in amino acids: CASSVGTSSYNEQFF. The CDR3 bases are TGTGCCAGCAGCGTAGGCACAAGCTCCTACAATGAGCAGTTCTTC.

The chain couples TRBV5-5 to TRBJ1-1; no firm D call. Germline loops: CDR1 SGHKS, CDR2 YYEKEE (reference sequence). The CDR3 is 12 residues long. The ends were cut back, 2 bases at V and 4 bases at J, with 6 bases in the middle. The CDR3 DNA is TGTGCCAGCAGCTTCCGAGGCACTGAAGCTTTCTTT. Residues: CASSFRGTEAFF. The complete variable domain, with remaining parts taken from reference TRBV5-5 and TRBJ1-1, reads DAGVTQSPTHLIKTRGQQVTLRCSPISGHKSVSWYQQVLGQGPQFIFQYYEKEERGRGNFPDRFSARQFPNYSSELNVNALLLGDSALYLCASSFRGTEAFFGQGTRLTVV.

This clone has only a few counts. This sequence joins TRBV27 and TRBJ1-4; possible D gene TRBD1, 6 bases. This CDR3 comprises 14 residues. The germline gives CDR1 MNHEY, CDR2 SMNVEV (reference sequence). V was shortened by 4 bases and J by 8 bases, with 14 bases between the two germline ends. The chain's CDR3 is CASSSGALTEKLFF. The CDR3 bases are TGTGCCAGCAGTTCAGGGGCATTGACCGAAAAACTGTTTTTT.